The clone carrying this T cell receptor (beta chain) was seen ten or more times. The sample is drawn from a study of tumor-infiltrating lymphocytes in primary liver carcinoma. Study overall: Men and women, 30 to 69 years of age, made up the patients. Productive TCRbeta reads per sample were roughly 3.5 to 7.13 million, not differing by tissue.

Germline DNA was also extracted, and blood RNA derived from unsorted whole blood. Production of TCR beta cDNA used roughly 500 ng total RNA together with a constant-region primer. Slightly modified ARM-PCR with three nested multiplex PCR rounds yielded TCR beta libraries. TCRdb re-called the multiplex PCR reads with MiXCR, one entry per CDR3 protein. Of a few hundred thousand distinct CDR3 sequences in the sample, more than 55% were seen once. Sequencing was done on a sample of peripheral blood. The TCR originated in a young woman with primary liver carcinoma and hepatitis B virus infection.

CDR3 bases: TGTGCCAGCAGCCACAGGGGCTCTGGGGCCAACGTCCTGACTTTC. It translates to CASSHRGSGANVLTF. V and J are TRBV6-1 and TRBJ2-6, with 7 bases fitting TRBD1. From germline, CDR1 is MNHNS and CDR2 SASEGT. The V and J ends lost 6 bases and 0 bases, in that order; junction bases with no gene match: 2. The CDR3 extends over 15 amino acids.